This T cell receptor beta chain was sequenced during a study of blood T cells in healthy people across ages. Germline V gene data show CDR1 as MNHNY and CDR2 as SVGAGI (reference sequence). The CDR3 spans 14 residues. V shed 2 bases and J shed 5 bases, with 10 bases lying between them. Combining a sample-barcoded 5' primer with a J-beta primer mix, a second PCR ran for roughly 6 to 12 cycles. TCRdb processed the 5' RACE reads anew with MiXCR; each CDR3 protein has one entry. The sample has 910,000 or so distinct CDR3 sequences, about 51% seen once; the top ten hold roughly 23%. The source is a woman in her sixties in good health. V is TRBV6-6 and J is TRBJ1-5, with D tentatively TRBD1 (5 bases). Material for sequencing was blood. CDR3 coding DNA: TGTGCCAGCAGTTACAAGGGGAGGGATCAGCCCCAGCATTTT. Residues: CASSYKGRDQPQHF.